This T cell receptor beta chain was recorded in a study of shared clonotypes between healthy human individuals. The deep-level immunoSEQ assay was used. The data were produced by immunoSEQ multiplex PCR, yet TCRdb's version contains in-frame clones alone and is incomplete. The table has approximately 2,000,000 clones, 80% to 95% seen once. The sample holds a few counts of this clone. The antigen remains unidentified. Study-level points and caveats: At large depth, rarefaction still showed sorted-subset sequencing to be incomplete. Relative to clonotypes present in all four donors, those not shared had lower generation probabilities.

CD8 cells regarded as naive lacked CD45RO, were positively chosen for CCR7, and omitted terminally differentiated effector memory CD45RA+ cells. The CDR3 extends over 17 amino acids. In germline, CDR1 is SGDLS, CDR2 YYNGEE. The ends were cut back, 4 bases at V and 3 bases at J, with 20 bases in the middle. The sample taken for sequencing was naive CD8+ T cells from PBMCs. V usage is TRBV9 and J usage is TRBJ1-5, with D perhaps matching TRBD1 (5 bases). This receptor was taken from a man between 18 and 35 years old in good health. Some clones in this sample may be carry-over from other donors' samples. CDR3 DNA sequence: TGTGCCAGCAGCTCAGGGCCCACAGCTAGTCCCAATCAGCCCCAGCATTTT. Encoded protein: CASSSGPTASPNQPQHF.